This T cell receptor beta chain comes out of a study of cytomegalovirus exposure and HLA in healthy donors (dated by TCRdb to 2017 to 2019). Regarding the complete study: An earlier analysis of under 600 of the donors reported approximately 290 Gb of sequence data and approximately 110 million unique TCR beta sequences from roughly 200 million T cells. All discovery cohort repertoires had been generated using a single sequencing platform. Donor age, sex, ethnicity and CMV serostatus were collected together with the repertoire data. The later analysis used no new phenotypic data to find candidate immune exposures, relying instead on TCR beta sequences and their occurrence across donors. HLA typing covered class I and class II loci at four-digit resolution. To predict cytomegalovirus infection status, the study combined high-throughput TCR immunosequencing, statistical association of individual TCRs with disease status, and machine learning. Among 300 to 500 genotyped donors of the cohort, an average of around 250,000 unique TCR beta nucleotide sequences was sequenced per donor, of which approximately 18% were non-productive. An earlier analysis of fewer than 700 of the donors applied high-throughput TCR beta sequencing to assess whether each TCR beta V gene segment acted as functional or pseudogenic. In a later analysis, previously published TCR beta repertoires from 666 donors were re-analyzed and high-resolution HLA genotyping was added so that TCR occurrence patterns could be studied. The study aimed to test whether signatures of past pathogen exposure could be identified by cataloging public T cell receptors. In a later genetic analysis, genome-wide SNP genotypes for about three fifths of the roughly 670 donors were used, and that subset was treated as a discovery cohort. Of the roughly 400 genotyped donors, 65% to 90% were placed in the genetic ancestry cluster associated with self-reported Caucasian donors. Typing coverage varied by locus: roughly 620-630 donors for A, B, C, DRB1 and DQB1; around 560 for DQA1; over 600 for DPA1; around 450 for DPB1. Using immunosequencing, the study profiled T cell repertoires from around 680 subjects and related those repertoires to cytomegalovirus serostatus. About 5 DR-DQ haplotypes were handled as single units for association and clustering, since linkage in the cohort was strong. Roughly 290 gigabases of sequencing data and tens of millions of unique TCR sequences made up an early release that covered 500 to 650 HLA-typed donors. In addition to the first cohort of 650 to 800 subjects, a separate validation cohort of 100 to 150 different subjects was used.

This clone was seen once. It lacks a known antigen. There are no base qualities to consult, and no much larger clone falls within one base. What the research found in general, with its limitations: Presence/absence analyses assumed roughly uniform sequencing depth across donors, an assumption that may not hold. In an earlier analysis of over 550 of the donors, most TCR beta V segments were observed in productive rearrangements about 90% or about 30% of the time, broadly matching IMGT annotations. A few of the identified cytomegalovirus-associated TCR beta chains were confirmed in vitro to be specific for cytomegalovirus antigens. A later genetic analysis reported fewer N-insertions in productive TCRs among donors in an Asian-associated ancestry cluster than the roughly 700-donor mean. A later analysis associated about 17,000 TCR beta sequences with specific HLA alleles at a false discovery rate of 0.05. When HLA alleles, especially DR and DQ, strongly co-occurred, TCR associations were difficult to assign to individual alleles. A later analysis found that HLA-associated TCR beta chains were more clonally expanded and had lower generation probabilities than equally common non-associated chains. Correlated functional status among segregating V segments might be attributable to linkage disequilibrium, but an unknown experimental factor could not be ruled out. In the study, some 180 TCR beta chains were listed as associated with cytomegalovirus. The authors suggested that the approach could potentially be generalized to other disease states and immunological phenotypes. A group of highly shared sequence variants was considered likely to be a technical artifact of the sequencing pipeline. Because HLA typing was unavailable for some donors at each locus, only the typed subset was used in association tests. Because the 87-base-pair reads could not distinguish some IMGT-functional V segments, including TRBV6-2 and TRBV6-3, those segments were excluded. A later analysis found that most CMV-associated TCR beta chains appeared HLA-restricted, with HLA associations seemingly driven largely by CMV exposure. Around 16 rarely observed V segments, including chromosome 9 orphons, were excluded from the earlier analysis of about 610 of the donors because counts were too low. A further reported finding was that TCR beta sequences accurately predicted the HLA-A and HLA-B alleles for most subjects in the first cohort. Several of the top co-occurrence clusters appeared to be linked to parvovirus B19, influenza, CMV and Epstein-Barr virus, according to a later analysis. Cytomegalovirus status was reported to be diagnosed by the classifier with high specificity and sensitivity in both the original and validation cohorts. This cohort had only TCR beta chains sequenced, and the lack of alpha or paired-chain data limited which features could be detected. In a later analysis, TCR association rates were found to vary across HLA loci, with the most associated TCRs seen for DRB1 alleles and the fewest for HLA-C alleles. V-gene and J-gene trimming of TCR beta chains was associated with a missense DCLRE1C variant in a later genetic analysis, and the association was replicated in an independent cohort. While some public TCRs were present in many individuals, most TCR sequences turned up only very rarely across donors. For the cohort, immune exposure information was limited to CMV serostatus.

The receptor library was made with the immunoSEQ multiplex PCR assay. For the multiplex PCR, a mixture combining 60 forward primers for TCR Vbeta segments and 13 reverse primers for TCR Jbeta segments was used. The CDR3 region of rearranged TCR beta genes was amplified from genomic DNA with a multiplex PCR assay. The amplified TCR beta libraries were sequenced on the Illumina HiSeq System as 87-base-pair reads. Regarding the original processing steps: In a later analysis, some 80 million unique TCR beta chains were counted across the approximately 640 repertoires, and approximately 11 million of these chains were shared by at least two donors. To remove PCR and sequencing errors, raw reads were error-corrected and collapsed into unique sequences using a nearest-neighbor algorithm that merged closely related sequences. CDR3 sequences were aligned to IMGT reference sequences to assign V, D and J gene segments. For a sequence to be retained, a match of at least six nucleotides was required to both a V gene segment and a J gene segment. Rearrangements were called productive when the CDR3 lacked stop codons and stayed in frame with V and J; all others were non-productive. CDR3 was defined by IMGT convention, running from the second conserved V-encoded cysteine to the conserved J-encoded phenylalanine. Sequences without an unambiguous match to a single V gene segment were excluded from the earlier analysis of 587 of the donors. In an earlier analysis of approximately 560 of the donors, a V segment was called functional when productive rearrangements were above 56.7%, and segregating when the standard deviation between donors exceeded 5%. A statistical classification framework was developed to diagnose cytomegalovirus status using the catalog of TCR beta chain sequences. In a later analysis, V and J genes were assigned by comparing TCR nucleotide sequences against IMGT/GENE-DB human TR gene sequences. A later analysis assigned CDR3 sequences and most-parsimonious VDJ recombination scenarios with the TCRdist pipeline. A later analysis defined each TCR beta chain by its CDR3 amino acid sequence plus V-gene family, and excluded reads lacking a unique V-gene family. As a way to deal with suspected cross-contamination and a sequencing artifact, a later analysis dropped roughly 620 nucleotide sequences that were highly shared and had low generation probability. In a later analysis, a clonal expansion index was calculated for each public chain from normalized within-repertoire ranks of inferred template counts. A later analysis computed generation probabilities with a VDJ recombination model fitted to out-of-frame rearrangements, and checked the results against IGoR. Hypergeometric tests were used in a later analysis to score TCR-TCR, TCR-HLA and TCR-CMV co-occurrence, with a repertoire-size bias correction applied to the TCR pairs. A later analysis estimated false discovery rates by permuting HLA or CMV assignments 20 times. In a later analysis, co-occurring TCRs were grouped using DBSCAN, with TCRdist sequence similarity added in when clustering inside HLA-allele-positive subsets. Repertoires with fewer than 30,000 or more than 120,000 public chains, plus five repertoires with anomalous nucleotide sharing, were excluded from co-occurrence clustering. Entries here come from immuneACCESS through TCRdb and include only in-frame sequences with V and J called. Some clones fail to appear in such tables; in the studies checked, an unresolved V gene covers under half of the shortfall, and the cause of the remainder is unknown. The V and J calls and clone size come from that table; D and trimming were worked out from the DNA. This sample holds approximately 160,000 clones; roughly 77% were observed only once. The ten largest make up about 1.9% of the sample.

Reading from cysteine to phenylalanine, the CDR3 counts 14 amino acids. The DNA shown is the 42-base CDR3, in frame from base 1. Reading the germline V gene gives CDR1 SGHDT and CDR2 YYEEEE. Clipping removes 1 base from V and 4 bases from J, with 4 as the unmatched junction base count. The cohort comprised 710 or so healthy bone marrow donors. Cohort members were all nominally healthy when sampled, although unrecorded immune exposures were likely present. The donor tested CMV seronegative, placing the donor among the 350 or so seronegative members of the cohort. Each donor provided a peripheral blood sample, and peripheral blood mononuclear cells were used for TCR beta sequencing. The Qiagen DNeasy Blood Extraction Kit was used to extract genomic DNA from the blood cell samples.

The sequence links TRBV5-6 to TRBJ2-7, and 8 bases in between align with TRBD1. The sequence derives from a woman aged 18-35 years in good health and CMV-seronegative. Sequencing was carried out using PBMCs. The nucleotide sequence is given as TGTGCCAGCAGCTTGCCAGGGGGCCTGTACGAGCAGTACTTC. The translation is CASSLPGGLYEQYF.